Listed here are 28 T cell receptor beta chains from one sample, sequenced in a study of blood T cell repertoires in COVID-19. Repertoires were generated with immunoSEQ multiplex PCR, while TCRdb's copy carries only in-frame clones and drops some. The profile shows about 200,000 clones, around four fifths of them singletons. The sample comprised peripheral blood. These receptors all stem from a man in his sixties with COVID-19, enrolled during active disease.

The rearrangement uses TRBV7-9 and TRBJ2-3, with 12 nucleotides matching TRBD1. This CDR3 is 15 amino acids long. The V and J ends lost 5 bases and 5 bases, in that order; junction bases with no gene match: 5. Per germline, CDR1 SEHNR and CDR2 FQNEAQ (reference sequence). The CDR3 sequence: CASSLGTGGGDTQYF. The CDR3 region has the DNA TGTGCCAGCAGCCTTGGGACAGGGGGCGGAGATACGCAGTATTTT. Full variable domain (remainder filled in from reference TRBV7-9 and TRBJ2-3): DTGVSQNPRHKITKRGQNVTFRCDPISEHNRLYWYRQTLGQGPEFLTYFQNEAQLEKSRLLSDRFSAERPKGSFSTLEIQRTEQGDSAMYLCASSLGTGGGDTQYFGPGTRLTVL.

The CDR3: CASSENTQPNSPLHF. As DNA, the CDR3 is TGTGCCAGCAGTGAAAACACACAGCCTAATTCACCCCTCCACTTT. This chain uses TRBV2 with TRBJ1-6; D is uncertain. Germline V CDR1 and CDR2: SNHLY, FYNNEI. The V gene lost 2 bases and the J gene lost 6 bases, with 11 bases spanning the gap. The CDR3 runs 15 residues. The whole variable domain, filled in from reference TRBV2 and TRBJ1-6, reads EPEVTQTPSHQVTQMGQEVILRCVPISNHLYFYWYRQILGQKVEFLVSFYNNEISEKSEIFDDQFSVERPDGSNFTLKIRSTKLEDSAMYFCASSENTQPNSPLHFGNGTRLTVT.

The J gene is TRBJ2-7, the V gene TRBV11-2; TRBD2 matches at 9 bases. The J segment lost 3 bases and the V segment lost 5 bases, leaving 8 bases of the junction unmatched. There are 15 residues in the CDR3. CDR1 is SGHAT, CDR2 FQNNGV, per germline. Written as DNA, the CDR3 is TGTGCCAGCAGCCCGAGTCCTAGCGGGGTCTACGAGCAGTACTTC. Translated: CASSPSPSGVYEQYF.

V and J are TRBV19 and TRBJ1-2; 9 bases are shared with TRBD1. Trimming cost V 5 bases and J 1 base; bases outside gene matches: 5. Germline V lookup: CDR1 LNHDA, CDR2 SQIVND (reference sequence). The CDR3 has 15 amino acids. The CDR3 sequence is CASSSGQGSNYGYTF. As DNA, the CDR3 is TGTGCCAGTAGTTCCGGACAGGGGAGTAACTATGGCTACACCTTC.

The chain joins TRBV20-1 to TRBJ2-1; 7 nucleotides agree with TRBD1. The length of the CDR3 is 11 residues. The germline CDR1 and CDR2 sequences are DFQATT and SNEGSKA (reference sequence). The CDR3 here is CRGTDYNEQFF. In DNA, the CDR3 is TGCAGGGGGACAGACTACAATGAGCAGTTCTTC.

The rearrangement joins TRBV5-1 to TRBJ1-1; no clear D gene. Germline V gives CDR1 SGHRS, CDR2 YFSETQ. Trimming stripped 0 bases from V and 5 bases from J, with 8 bases between. The CDR3 loop spans 13 amino acids. The CDR3 sequence is CASSLDPSTEAFF. The DNA for the CDR3 is TGCGCCAGCAGCTTGGACCCCAGTACTGAAGCTTTCTTT. The full variable domain, its missing parts supplied by reference TRBV5-1 and TRBJ1-1, is KAGVTQTPRYLIKTRGQQVTLSCSPISGHRSVSWYQQTPGQGLQFLFEYFSETQRNKGNFPGRFSGRQFSNSRSEMNVSTLELGDSALYLCASSLDPSTEAFFGQGTRLTVV.

In its sample, this clone was seen a few times. The chain carries TRBV10-3 and TRBJ1-6; D possibly corresponds to TRBD1 (6 bases). The CDR3 runs 12 residues. Deletions cut 6 bases from V and 7 bases from J, with 7 bases between. The V gene's germline CDR1 is ENHRY and CDR2 SYGVKD. The CDR3 is CAIRTGNSPLHF. For the CDR3, the DNA is TGTGCCATCAGAACAGGGAATTCACCCCTCCACTTT.

The chain links TRBV2 to TRBJ1-1; D perhaps matches TRBD1 (6 bases). The V end lost 4 bases, the J end lost 2 bases, and 11 bases lay between the germline ends. Germline CDR1 SNHLY, CDR2 FYNNEI. This CDR3 has 14 amino acids. The CDR3 DNA reads as TGTGCCAGCAGTGGAGAGGGGGTCAACACTGAAGCTTTCTTT. Translated, it gives CASSGEGVNTEAFF.

This clone was seen a few times. This chain's CDR3 is CASNRDGGTEAFF. CDR3 sequence (DNA): TGTGCCAGCAATAGGGACGGAGGGACTGAAGCTTTCTTT. The chain combines TRBV2 with TRBJ1-1, with D possibly TRBD1 on 5 matching bases. The ends were cut back, 7 bases at V and 5 bases at J, with 14 bases in the middle. Germline CDR1 SNHLY, CDR2 FYNNEI. There are 13 residues in the CDR3.

The V gene is TRBV10-3, the J gene TRBJ1-3; D is uncertain. The CDR3 has 11 residues. Germline V lookup: CDR1 ENHRY, CDR2 SYGVKD. V was shortened by 10 bases and J by 6 bases, with 10 bases between the two germline ends. The CDR3 sequence is CATLSLNTIYF. CDR3 in DNA: TGTGCCACCCTCTCCTTAAACACCATATATTTT.

This clone showed up just a few times. The chain couples TRBV29-1 to TRBJ1-2, with TRBD1 as a possible D gene (6 bases). Germline loops: CDR1 SQVTM, CDR2 ANQGSEA. V was clipped by 4 bases and J by 5 bases, with 11 bases between them. The CDR3 consists of 12 residues. For the CDR3, the DNA is TGCAGCGTTGCTGGGGGCGATTATGGCTACACCTTC. Translating it yields CSVAGGDYGYTF.

The chain links TRBV2 to TRBJ2-1; TRBD1 agrees at 9 bases. The CDR3 runs to 15 residues. Germline V gives CDR1 SNHLY, CDR2 FYNNEI. V shed 4 bases, J shed 6 bases, and the junction held 7 bases outside the gene matches. CDR3 amino acids: CASSVRDRVFNEQFF. CDR3 bases: TGTGCCAGCAGTGTCCGGGACAGGGTTTTCAATGAGCAGTTCTTC.

The V gene is TRBV9, the J gene TRBJ2-3; weak D call: TRBD1 (5 bases). This CDR3 region has 13 residues. Germline V gene sequence: CDR1 SGDLS, CDR2 YYNGEE. The V gene lost 1 base and the J gene lost 6 bases, with 9 bases spanning the gap. The CDR3 protein is CASSVTQGDTQYF. The CDR3 nucleotides are TGTGCCAGCAGCGTAACGCAGGGTGATACGCAGTATTTT.

The V and J genes are TRBV6-6 and TRBJ1-4; 9 bases agree with TRBD1. Germline V gene lookup returns CDR1 MNHNY and CDR2 SVGAGI (reference sequence). The trim removed 6 bases at V and 7 bases at J, leaving 6 bases unmatched. The CDR3 has 14 residues. The CDR3 sequence: CASSLDRGGEKLFF. In DNA form, the CDR3 reads TGTGCCAGCAGCCTGGACAGGGGCGGTGAAAAACTGTTTTTT.

The V call is TRBV27, the J call TRBJ1-5; possibly TRBD1 for D (6 bases). The V and J ends lost 3 bases and 4 bases respectively, with 25 bases between them. This CDR3 contains 19 residues. CDR1 MNHEY and CDR2 SMNVEV come from the germline V gene (reference sequence). The DNA of the CDR3 is TGTGCCAGCAGTTTGCGTCCGGACGGCATACGAGGGACAAATCAGCCCCAGCATTTT. Its protein is CASSLRPDGIRGTNQPQHF.

The CDR3 DNA reads TGCGCCAGCAGCTTGCCACCGGAGGATCCCACCTTC. It encodes CASSLPPEDPTF. The V and J genes are TRBV5-1 and TRBJ1-2; D is unresolved. Germline V gene sequence: CDR1 SGHRS, CDR2 YFSETQ. V lost 1 base, J lost 13 bases, and 14 bases lay in between. The CDR3 is 12 residues long.

The rearrangement joins TRBV5-1 to TRBJ2-1; D not certain. The CDR3 consists of 13 residues. Germline CDR1 reads SGHRS; CDR2 reads YFSETQ. The V and J ends lost 0 bases and 12 bases respectively, with 13 bases between them. The DNA for the CDR3 is TGCGCCAGCAGCTTGGATCCCCCTCTTGTGCAGTTCTTC. This codes for CASSLDPPLVQFF.

The chain couples TRBV3-1 (or the pseudogene TRBV3-2) to TRBJ1-3, with D tentatively TRBD1 (5 bases). V was cut by 0 bases and J by 3 bases, with 12 bases left in between. Germline CDR1 reads LGHDT; CDR2 reads YNNKEL (reference sequence). The CDR3 is made up of 16 amino acids. The DNA for the CDR3 is TGTGCCAGCAGCCAAGATGCGCGGACAAATGGAAACACCATATATTTT. It specifies CASSQDARTNGNTIYF.

The chain employs TRBV5-1 and TRBJ2-1; 7 nucleotides align to TRBD1. CDR3 size: 15 residues. Germline CDR1 reads SGHRS; CDR2 reads YFSETQ. V lost 0 bases, J lost 3 bases, and 3 bases stayed unmatched. CDR3 DNA sequence: TGCGCCAGCAGCTTGGAGGGGGCATTCTACAATGAGCAGTTCTTC. Its protein is CASSLEGAFYNEQFF.

The CDR3 DNA follows: TGCAGCGTCCGGCCGGGACAGGGGACTGAAGCTTTCTTT. It yields the protein CSVRPGQGTEAFF. This rearrangement joins TRBV29-1 to TRBJ1-1; TRBD1 aligns across 10 bases. This CDR3 spans 13 amino acids. Looked up from germline, CDR1 is SQVTM and CDR2 is ANQGSEA. J gave up 5 bases and V 6 bases, and 6 bases lay outside the gene matches.

V and J are TRBV24-1 and TRBJ2-1; tentatively, D is TRBD2 (5 bases). Looked up from germline, CDR1 is KGHDR and CDR2 is SFDVKD. V lost 3 bases and J 6 bases, leaving 11 bases between the germline ends. This CDR3 has 14 amino acids. The CDR3 loop is CATSDPTGFNEQFF. As DNA, the CDR3 is TGTGCCACCAGTGATCCCACGGGGTTCAATGAGCAGTTCTTC.

The chain joins TRBV19 to TRBJ1-2, with 10 positions matching TRBD1. The V segment lost 5 bases and the J segment 3 bases; nucleotides outside the gene matches: 12. The germline V gene encodes CDR1 LNHDA and CDR2 SQIVND (reference sequence). The CDR3 is 17 amino acids. The CDR3 sequence is CASSYLRPGQGYYGYTF. DNA for the CDR3: TGTGCCAGTAGTTATCTTAGACCGGGACAGGGGTACTATGGCTACACCTTC.

This clone was counted a single time. The V call is TRBV18, the J call TRBJ2-2; TRBD1 matches 7 bases. After removal of 1 base from V and 0 bases from J, the junction contained 2 bases not matched to a gene. The CDR3 is 16 amino acids. Germline V CDR1 and CDR2: KGHSH, LQKENI. CDR3 DNA sequence: TGTGCCAGCTCACCACAGGGGGCCGCGAACACCGGGGAGCTGTTTTTT. Residues: CASSPQGAANTGELFF.

This chain links TRBV4-1 with TRBJ2-7, with 7 positions matching TRBD2. The CDR3 is made up of 15 amino acids. Germline V gives CDR1 MGHRA, CDR2 YSYEKL. After removal of 1 base from V and 3 bases from J, the junction contained 6 bases not matched to a gene. CDR3 in amino acids: CASSQGDASGYEQYF. CDR3 in DNA: TGCGCCAGCAGCCAAGGGGATGCTAGCGGCTACGAGCAGTACTTC.

The chain links TRBV7-3 to TRBJ2-2, with D unresolved. CDR1 and CDR2 (germline): SGHTA, FQGTGA. V shed 8 bases and J shed 0 bases, with 7 bases lying between them. The CDR3 is made up of 13 amino acids. Written as DNA, the CDR3 is TGTGCCAGCGGCCCCTCGAACACCGGGGAGCTGTTTTTT. Its translation: CASGPSNTGELFF.

The chain is built from TRBV5-1 and TRBJ1-3, with a possible D match to TRBD1 (6 bases). The V and J ends lost 4 bases and 1 base respectively, with 9 bases between them. Germline-derived CDR1 and CDR2 are SGHRS and YFSETQ. The CDR3 is made up of 14 amino acids. The DNA for the CDR3 is TGCGCCAGCAGCCCTGGACAGTCTGGAAACACCATATATTTT. Amino acids: CASSPGQSGNTIYF.

In this sample, this clone turned up once. CDR3 loop: CSASGDRAQHF. CDR3 DNA sequence: TGCAGTGCTAGTGGCGACCGGGCCCAGCATTTT. The chain combines TRBV20-1 with TRBJ1-5, with no clear D. V lost 3 bases to trimming and J lost 11 bases, with 11 bases between them. Per germline, CDR1 DFQATT and CDR2 SNEGSKA (reference sequence). This CDR3 is 11 amino acids long.

This clone was seen a single time. The rearrangement links TRBV10-1 to TRBJ2-1; TRBD2 matches 10 bases. CDR1 is WNHNN and CDR2 is SYGVQD in the germline V gene (reference sequence). The CDR3 covers 15 residues. Unmatched junction bases numbered 10, after V lost 7 bases and J lost 7 bases. The CDR3 here is CASTVSGRPKNEQFF. The DNA for the CDR3 is TGCGCCAGCACAGTTAGCGGGAGGCCTAAAAATGAGCAGTTCTTC.